These 16 T cell receptor beta chains were all obtained from the same sample, sequenced in a study of blood T cells in healthy people across ages (dated by TCRdb to about 2015). The library was generated by 5' RACE. Sequenced using an Illumina HiSeq 2500. A second PCR of about 7 to 12 cycles was run with a J-beta primer mix and a sample-barcoded 5' primer. In TCRdb, the public reads were trimmed at Q25 with fastp and aligned with MiXCR, with productive beta chains retained. Identical CDR3 protein sequences are pooled into one entry, listed with their most common genes and DNA. The sample profile shows fewer than 2,000,000 distinct CDR3 sequences; roughly 30% of them were found once. Approximately 10% of the sample comes from the top ten. Sequencing input: blood. Receptors originate from a woman in her twenties or thirties in good health.

The rearrangement uses TRBV12-3 or TRBV12-4 and TRBJ2-1; 8 bases map to TRBD2. This CDR3 contains 14 residues. With V trimmed by 3 bases and J by 6 bases, 4 bases remained unmatched. CDR3 sequence: CASSFRGGFNEQFF. As DNA, the CDR3 is TGTGCCAGCAGTTTTCGGGGGGGCTTCAATGAGCAGTTCTTC.

This clonotype was found a few times. The chain employs TRBV20-1 and TRBJ2-1; TRBD2 matches at 12 bases. Per germline, CDR1 DFQATT and CDR2 SNEGSKA (reference sequence). V dropped 3 bases and J dropped 1; count of bases not matched to a gene: 4. The CDR3 length is 16 residues. CDR3 bases: TGCAGTGCTAGGAAGACTAGCGGGAGTTCCTACAATGAGCAGTTCTTC. This translates into CSARKTSGSSYNEQFF.

The sample holds a few counts of this clonotype. The J gene is TRBJ2-1, the V gene TRBV6-2 or TRBV6-3; 16 bases fit TRBD2. The V gene's germline CDR1 is MNHEY and CDR2 SVGEGT. The CDR3 covers 20 residues. The trim removed 5 bases at V and 7 bases at J, leaving 17 bases unmatched. The CDR3 sequence: CASSPDTGTSGRARRNEQFF. In DNA, the CDR3 is TGTGCCAGCAGTCCGGACACCGGGACTAGCGGGAGGGCAAGGAGGAATGAGCAGTTCTTC.

The rearrangement uses TRBV11-2 and TRBJ2-7, with D perhaps TRBD2 (5 bases). CDR1 SGHAT and CDR2 FQNNGV come from the germline V gene. The CDR3 has 13 amino acids. Trimming shortened V by 4 bases and J by 6 bases, and 13 bases separated the two germline ends. The CDR3 bases are TGTGCCAGCAGCTCGGGAATAGGGCGCGAGCAGTACTTC. It encodes CASSSGIGREQYF.

The sample holds many counts of this clonotype. The rearrangement links TRBV29-1 to TRBJ2-1; 9 positions agree with TRBD2. The CDR3 runs to 16 residues. The trim removed 4 bases at V and 0 bases at J, leaving 7 bases unmatched. Per germline, CDR1 SQVTM and CDR2 ANQGSEA. The CDR3 region is CSVVGLAGSSYNEQFF. The CDR3 nucleotides read TGCAGCGTTGTGGGGCTAGCGGGAAGCTCCTACAATGAGCAGTTCTTC.

This clonotype was seen only a few times. The chain uses TRBV6-6 and TRBJ1-2; 7 bases map to TRBD1. V was clipped by 2 bases and J by 8 bases; unmatched bases: 11. CDR3 length equals 15 residues. Germline V gene sequence: CDR1 MNHNY, CDR2 SVGAGI (reference sequence). The CDR3 DNA reads TGTGCCAGCAGTTACGTAGGGGGCCTAATTCGGGGCTACACCTTC. Its protein product is CASSYVGGLIRGYTF.

In regard to this clonotype: A junction end diverges from the germline sequence, so it may reflect a read error. The chain couples TRBV27 to TRBJ1-6; tentative D call: TRBD1 (6 bases). The CDR3 is 15 amino acids. The germline gives CDR1 MNHEY, CDR2 SMNVEV (reference sequence). The CDR3 loop reads CASSISTGYNSPLHF. The DNA of the CDR3 is TGTGCCAGCAGTATATCGACAGGTTATAATTCACCCCTCCACTTT.

This clonotype was seen repeatedly, ten times or more. This chain connects TRBV5-1 to TRBJ2-5; tentatively, D is TRBD2 (7 bases). Germline CDR1 and CDR2: SGHRS and YFSETQ. The CDR3 loop spans 14 amino acids. V lost 4 bases and J lost 1, with 11 bases in between. CDR3 region: CASSGGDIQETQYF. The CDR3 DNA reads TGCGCCAGCAGCGGGGGGGACATCCAAGAGACCCAGTACTTC. The full variable domain, rest sourced from reference TRBV5-1 and TRBJ2-5, is KAGVTQTPRYLIKTRGQQVTLSCSPISGHRSVSWYQQTPGQGLQFLFEYFSETQRNKGNFPGRFSGRQFSNSRSEMNVSTLELGDSALYLCASSGGDIQETQYFGPGTRLLVL.

This clonotype has a handful of counts. CDR3 residues: CASATFTVGQGYGYTF. CDR3 nucleotide sequence: TGTGCCAGCGCTACCTTTACGGTTGGGCAGGGGTATGGCTACACCTTC. The chain employs TRBV14 and TRBJ1-2; D is possibly TRBD1 (6 bases). The length of the CDR3 is 16 residues. Germline V gene lookup returns CDR1 SGHDN and CDR2 FVKESK. Trimming left V 8 bases short and J 5 bases short, with 24 bases between.

This sequence joins TRBV7-9 and TRBJ2-5; no definite D call. Trimming took 1 base from V and 5 from J, leaving 11 bases between them. Per germline, CDR1 SEHNR and CDR2 FQNEAQ (reference sequence). This CDR3 contains 14 residues. The CDR3 bases are TGTGCCAGCAGCTTAGAGTCGGAGAGGGAGACCCAGTACTTC. It is translated as CASSLESERETQYF.

This clonotype was observed a handful of times. This chain joins TRBV7-9 and TRBJ2-5; D gene unclear. V lost 5 bases and J lost 2, with 12 bases in between. Germline-derived CDR1 and CDR2 are SEHNR and FQNEAQ (reference sequence). The CDR3 spans 14 residues. The CDR3 DNA reads TGTGCCAGCAGCCTTACCTCGGAGCAAGAGACCCAGTACTTC. Protein: CASSLTSEQETQYF. The whole variable domain, filled in from reference TRBV7-9 and TRBJ2-5, reads DTGVSQNPRHKITKRGQNVTFRCDPISEHNRLYWYRQTLGQGPEFLTYFQNEAQLEKSRLLSDRFSAERPKGSFSTLEIQRTEQGDSAMYLCASSLTSEQETQYFGPGTRLLVL.

The rearrangement links TRBV7-2 to TRBJ2-3; D uncertain. The ends were cut back, 5 bases at V and 6 bases at J, with 12 bases in the middle. Germline-derived CDR1 and CDR2 are SGHTA and FQGNSA. This CDR3 comprises 13 residues. CDR3 nucleotides: TGTGCCAGCAGCGATTATTACCCCGATACGCAGTATTTT. Translated: CASSDYYPDTQYF.

The chain has TRBV20-1 and TRBJ1-4; D not resolved. This CDR3 region has 14 residues. Trimming cost V 0 bases and J 4 bases, with 9 bases left between them. CDR1 and CDR2 (germline): DFQATT, SNEGSKA (reference sequence). The CDR3 coding sequence is TGCAGTGCTAGAGAGGCAATCCTTAATGAAAAACTGTTTTTT. Translating gives CSAREAILNEKLFF.

This clonotype was observed at least ten times. The chain recombines TRBV6-6 with TRBJ2-7, with a tentative D call TRBD2 (6 bases). V was cut by 4 bases and J by 6 bases, with 22 bases left in between. This CDR3 has 16 amino acids. Germline CDR1 is MNHNY and CDR2 is SVGAGI (reference sequence). CDR3 loop: CASSSPLAGPSGEQYF. The CDR3 DNA sequence: TGTGCCAGCAGTTCCCCTCTGGCGGGGCCCTCCGGCGAGCAGTACTTC.

The rearrangement joins TRBV5-1 to TRBJ1-5; D call uncertain. V lost 2 bases and J 0 bases, leaving 6 bases between the germline ends. The CDR3 is 14 amino acids. Germline V gene data show CDR1 as SGHRS and CDR2 as YFSETQ. The CDR3 is CASSLENSNQPQHF. The CDR3 DNA is TGCGCCAGCAGCTTAGAGAATAGCAATCAGCCCCAGCATTTT.

V and J are TRBV5-1 and TRBJ2-3; D is ambiguous. The CDR3 runs to 13 residues. The V gene lost 7 bases and the J gene lost 3 bases, with 12 bases spanning the gap. Germline V CDR1 and CDR2: SGHRS, YFSETQ. CDR3 sequence (DNA): TGCGCCAGCGGCACAAGATTTACAGATACGCAGTATTTT. Translation gives CASGTRFTDTQYF.